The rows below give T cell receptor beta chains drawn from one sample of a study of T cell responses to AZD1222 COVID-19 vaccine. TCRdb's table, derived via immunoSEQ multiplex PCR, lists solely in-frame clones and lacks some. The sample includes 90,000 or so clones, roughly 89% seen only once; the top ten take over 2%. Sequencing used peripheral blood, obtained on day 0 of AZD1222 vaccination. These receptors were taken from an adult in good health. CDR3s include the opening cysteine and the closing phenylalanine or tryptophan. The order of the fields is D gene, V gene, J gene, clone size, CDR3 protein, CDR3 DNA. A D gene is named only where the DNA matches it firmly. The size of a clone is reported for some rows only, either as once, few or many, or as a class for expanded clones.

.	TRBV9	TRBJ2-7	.	CASSVYSGGEQYF	TGTGCCAGCAGCGTCTATAGTGGGGGGGAGCAGTACTTC
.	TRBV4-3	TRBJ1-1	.	CASRYEQTNTEAFF	TGCGCCAGCAGGTACGAACAGACGAACACTGAAGCTTTCTTT
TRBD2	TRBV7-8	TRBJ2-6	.	CASSFLAGPGANVLTF	TGTGCCAGCAGCTTCTTAGCGGGGCCTGGGGCCAACGTCCTGACTTTC
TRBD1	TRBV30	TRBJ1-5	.	CAWNRGNQPQHF	TGTGCCTGGAACAGGGGAAATCAGCCCCAGCATTTT
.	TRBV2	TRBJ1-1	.	CASRKQIEAFF	TGTGCCAGCAGGAAACAGATTGAAGCTTTCTTT
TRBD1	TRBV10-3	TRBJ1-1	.	CATRQGLNTEAFF	TGTGCCACCCGACAGGGTTTGAACACTGAAGCTTTCTTT
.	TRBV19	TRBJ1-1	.	CASSITGYDTEAFF	TGTGCCAGTAGCATTACAGGGTACGACACTGAAGCTTTCTTT
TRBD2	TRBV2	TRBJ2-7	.	CATEASGLAGEQYF	TGTGCCACCGAAGCCTCGGGACTAGCGGGAGAGCAGTACTTC
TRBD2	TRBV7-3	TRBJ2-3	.	CASSSSTSLGTDTQYF	TGTGCCAGCAGCTCTTCGACTAGCTTGGGCACAGATACGCAGTATTTT
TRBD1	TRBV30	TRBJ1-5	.	CAWALQGWDQPQHF	TGTGCCTGGGCCCTACAGGGGTGGGATCAGCCCCAGCATTTT
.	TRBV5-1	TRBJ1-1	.	CASSLAGAAEAFF	TGCGCCAGCAGCTTGGCAGGGGCCGCTGAAGCTTTCTTT
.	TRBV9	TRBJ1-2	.	CASSPSSGRDYGYTF	TGTGCCAGCAGCCCAAGTTCTGGCAGGGACTATGGCTACACCTTC
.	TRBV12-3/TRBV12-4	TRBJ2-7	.	CASSSMPYEQYF	TGTGCCAGCAGTTCAATGCCCTACGAGCAGTACTTC
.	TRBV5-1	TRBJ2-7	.	CASSSNRETSDEQYF	TGCGCCAGCAGCAGCAACAGGGAAACGAGCGACGAGCAGTACTTC
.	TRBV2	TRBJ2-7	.	CASSEYLTGDEQYF	TGTGCCAGCAGTGAATACTTAACGGGCGACGAGCAGTACTTC
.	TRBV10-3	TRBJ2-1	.	CAISGAGWGSYNEQFF	TGTGCCATCAGTGGGGCAGGGTGGGGCTCCTACAATGAGCAGTTCTTC
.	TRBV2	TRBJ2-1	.	CASTPYNEQFF	TGTGCCAGCACCCCATACAATGAGCAGTTCTTC
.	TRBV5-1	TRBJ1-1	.	CASSERTGLNTEAFF	TGCGCCAGCAGTGAAAGAACAGGACTAAACACTGAAGCTTTCTTT
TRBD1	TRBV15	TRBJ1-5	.	CATSRDGQDQPQHF	TGTGCCACCAGCAGAGATGGACAGGATCAGCCCCAGCATTTT
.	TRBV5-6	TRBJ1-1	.	CASSLESGSTEAFF	TGTGCCAGCAGCTTGGAGTCAGGGAGCACTGAAGCTTTCTTT
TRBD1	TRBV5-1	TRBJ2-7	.	CASSPTTGIIGTYEQYF	TGCGCCAGCAGCCCGACGACAGGGATTATCGGTACTTACGAGCAGTACTTC
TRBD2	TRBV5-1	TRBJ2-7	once	CASSTTSGSNEQYF	TGCGCCAGCAGCACAACTAGCGGGAGTAACGAGCAGTACTTC
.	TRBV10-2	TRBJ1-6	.	CASSLDSPSSGSPLHF	TGCGCCAGCAGCCTGGACAGCCCATCGTCTGGTTCACCCCTCCACTTT
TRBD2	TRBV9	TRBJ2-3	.	CASSGGALSTDTQYF	TGTGCCAGTAGCGGGGGGGCCCTAAGCACAGATACGCAGTATTTT